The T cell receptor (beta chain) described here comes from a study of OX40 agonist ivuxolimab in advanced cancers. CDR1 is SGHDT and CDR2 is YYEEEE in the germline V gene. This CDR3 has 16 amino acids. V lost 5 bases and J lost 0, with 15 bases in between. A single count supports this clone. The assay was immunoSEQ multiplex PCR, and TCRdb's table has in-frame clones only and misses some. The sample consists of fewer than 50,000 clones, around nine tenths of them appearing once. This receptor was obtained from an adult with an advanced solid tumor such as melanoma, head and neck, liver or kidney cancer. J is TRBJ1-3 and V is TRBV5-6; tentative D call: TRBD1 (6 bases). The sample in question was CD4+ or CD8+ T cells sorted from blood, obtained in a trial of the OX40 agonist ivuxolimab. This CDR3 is CASSPGEGFSGNTIYF. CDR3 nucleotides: TGTGCCAGCAGTCCAGGGGAGGGGTTCTCTGGAAACACCATATATTTT.